The 20 T cell receptor beta chains given below trace back to one sample, sequenced in a study of blood T cell repertoires in COVID-19. Profiled with immunoSEQ multiplex PCR; TCRdb holds only in-frame clones, not every one. The sample includes about 220,000 clones, about 87% seen only once; the top ten take 2.5% to 3%. The material sequenced was PBMCs or T cells enriched from blood (not recorded which). The receptors come from a woman aged 25 to 39 with acute COVID-19.

The chain employs TRBV4-3 and TRBJ2-1, with a weak D call TRBD2 (6 bases). Trimming removed 0 bases at V and 9 bases at J, with 9 bases between. CDR1 LGHNA and CDR2 YSLEER come from the germline V gene. CDR3 size: 13 residues. As DNA, the CDR3 is TGCGCCAGCAGCCAAGATCGGGGAGGTGAGCAGTTCTTC. This sequence encodes CASSQDRGGEQFF.

The chain employs TRBV5-8 and TRBJ2-5; unclear D gene. V lost 3 bases to trimming and J lost 1 base, with 10 bases between them. The CDR3 extends over 14 amino acids. CDR1 SGHTS and CDR2 YDEGEE come from the germline V gene. The CDR3 reads CASSSDSSQETQYF. The DNA of the CDR3 is TGTGCCAGCAGCTCGGATAGCAGCCAAGAGACCCAGTACTTC. Full variable domain (rest looked up from reference TRBV5-8 and TRBJ2-5): EAGVTQSPTHLIKTRGQQATLRCSPISGHTSVYWYQQALGLGLQFLLWYDEGEERNRGNFPPRFSGRQFPNYSSELNVNALELEDSALYLCASSSDSSQETQYFGPGTRLLVL.

The V call is TRBV11-2, the J call TRBJ1-2; 10 bases align to TRBD1. Germline lookup yields CDR1 SGHAT and CDR2 FQNNGV. V trimming: 2 bases; J trimming: 4 bases; junction bases outside the gene matches: 7. The CDR3 consists of 16 residues. DNA of the CDR3: TGTGCCAGCAGCTTACTCTGGACAGGGGGGGGCTATGGCTACACCTTC. Translation: CASSLLWTGGGYGYTF.

DNA for the CDR3: TGTGCCAGCAGCTACCAGGGGGGCGAGAACACTGAAGCTTTCTTT. This codes for CASSYQGGENTEAFF. This chain links TRBV7-2 with TRBJ1-1; TRBD1 aligns across 7 bases. CDR3 size: 15 residues. The germline V gene encodes CDR1 SGHTA and CDR2 FQGNSA. V gave up 4 bases and J gave up 1 base; unmatched junction bases: 6.

The V and J genes are TRBV5-4 and TRBJ1-2; the D gene is possibly TRBD1 (5 bases). The CDR3 covers 16 residues. Deletions cut 0 bases from V and 8 bases from J, with 20 bases between. Germline V gives CDR1 SGHNT, CDR2 YYREEE (reference sequence). This CDR3 reads CASSLAQGLMRGGYTF. The CDR3, as DNA: TGTGCCAGCAGCTTGGCCCAGGGACTGATGCGGGGAGGCTACACCTTC.

The chain is built from TRBV7-2 and TRBJ2-6; 12 bases match TRBD1. Looked up from germline, CDR1 is SGHTA and CDR2 is FQGNSA. The CDR3 covers 20 residues. Losses at the gene ends were 0 bases for V and 2 bases for J; bases not matched to a gene: 8. The CDR3 sequence: CASSLARVGQGAPGANVLTF. The CDR3 coding sequence is TGTGCCAGCAGCTTAGCTAGGGTGGGACAGGGGGCTCCTGGGGCCAACGTCCTGACTTTC.

The gene calls are TRBV10-3 and TRBJ1-2, with D possibly matching TRBD1 (6 bases). The CDR3 spans 15 residues. Germline CDR1 ENHRY, CDR2 SYGVKD. The V end lost 3 bases, the J end lost 5 bases, and 16 bases lay between the germline ends. The DNA for the CDR3 is TGTGCCATCAGTGACTCTTTAGGACAGAGATATGGCTACACCTTC. It encodes CAISDSLGQRYGYTF.

The chain joins TRBV19 to TRBJ1-2, with 8 bases lining up with TRBD1. The trim removed 1 base at V and 4 bases at J, leaving 5 bases unmatched. The V gene's germline CDR1 is LNHDA and CDR2 SQIVND (reference sequence). The CDR3 length is 15 residues. The CDR3 DNA sequence: TGTGCCAGTAGTATAGGACAGGGGTCGGGCTATGGCTACACCTTC. Translation gives CASSIGQGSGYGYTF.

The chain employs TRBV27 and TRBJ2-7, with a weak D call TRBD2 (6 bases). The CDR3 has 12 residues. V was cut by 11 bases and J by 5 bases, with 16 bases left in between. From germline, CDR1 is MNHEY and CDR2 SMNVEV (reference sequence). The CDR3 is CAAGQGADEQYF. The DNA for the CDR3 is TGTGCCGCGGGGCAGGGTGCCGACGAGCAGTACTTC.

This chain connects TRBV15 to TRBJ1-1; D remains ambiguous. Germline CDR1 LNHNV, CDR2 YYDKDF (reference sequence). With 2 bases removed from V and 0 bases from J, the gap between germline ends came to 10 bases. The CDR3 spans 15 residues. The DNA for the CDR3 is TGTGCCACCAGCAGACCGAGTACTATGAACACTGAAGCTTTCTTT. Translated: CATSRPSTMNTEAFF.

This clone was seen only once. The CDR3 DNA reads TGTGCCTGGAGAGGGGATGAGCAGTTCTTC. It translates to CAWRGDEQFF. The V and J genes are TRBV30 and TRBJ2-1; a weak D match, TRBD1 (5 bases). The CDR3 length is 10 residues. The V and J ends lost 3 bases and 8 bases respectively, with 5 bases between them. CDR1 GTSNPN and CDR2 SVGIG come from the germline V gene (reference sequence).

V usage is TRBV5-6 and J usage is TRBJ1-2, with TRBD1 matching 7 bases. Looked up from germline, CDR1 is SGHDT and CDR2 is YYEEEE. J gave up 0 bases and V 4 bases, and 3 bases lay outside the gene matches. The CDR3 loop spans 14 amino acids. CDR3 DNA: TGTGCCAGCAGCGAACAGGGGTCTAACTATGGCTACACCTTC. Residues: CASSEQGSNYGYTF.

The V gene is TRBV20-1, the J gene TRBJ2-5, with a weak D call TRBD2 (5 bases). Germline V lookup: CDR1 DFQATT, CDR2 SNEGSKA (reference sequence). The CDR3 contains 10 residues. Trimming removed 7 bases from V and 5 bases from J, with 8 bases in between. The CDR3 DNA reads as TGCAGTGTGGAGCGGGAGACCCAGTACTTC. This sequence encodes CSVERETQYF.

This clone has a single count. The rearrangement links TRBV12-5 to TRBJ1-6; 10 bases are a match to TRBD1. CDR3 length: 18 amino acids. Trimming took 3 bases from V and 6 from J; bases not matched to a gene: 11. Germline CDR1 LGHNT, CDR2 FRNRAP. DNA of the CDR3: TGTGCTAGTGGTTTAGATATTACGACAGGGGGCCGTAATTCACCCCTCCACTTT. It encodes CASGLDITTGGRNSPLHF.

In its sample, this clone was seen once. The chain is built from TRBV19 and TRBJ1-1; D is perhaps TRBD1 (6 bases). V lost 3 bases, J lost 4 bases, and 12 bases lay in between. The germline V gene has CDR1 LNHDA and CDR2 SQIVND (reference sequence). The CDR3 extends over 14 amino acids. The CDR3 DNA follows: TGTGCCAGTAGTATTGGGACACAGGGCACTGAAGCTTTCTTT. It codes for CASSIGTQGTEAFF.

The rearrangement uses TRBV19 and TRBJ1-1, with D possibly matching TRBD1 (6 bases). This CDR3 contains 13 residues. Trimming pared 6 bases from V and 0 bases from J, leaving 8 bases between. Germline V gene lookup returns CDR1 LNHDA and CDR2 SQIVND (reference sequence). The DNA of the CDR3 is TGTGCCAGTAGCCGGACAGTGAACACTGAAGCTTTCTTT. This gives the protein CASSRTVNTEAFF.

This chain joins TRBV6-1 and TRBJ1-4; maybe TRBD1 (5 bases). Germline assignment: CDR1 MNHNS and CDR2 SASEGT. The CDR3 covers 16 residues. Trimming took 4 bases from V and 2 from J, leaving 14 bases between them. CDR3 DNA sequence: TGTGCCAGCAGTGTGGCGGGGGTTGGTACTAATGAAAAACTGTTTTTT. Translated: CASSVAGVGTNEKLFF.

CDR3 nucleotides: TGTGCCAGTAGTACTGCGGGGGGCACAGATACGCAGTATTTT. Translating it yields CASSTAGGTDTQYF. The rearrangement joins TRBV19 to TRBJ2-3, with 7 nucleotides matching TRBD2. V shed 4 bases, J shed 1 base, and the junction held 2 bases outside the gene matches. Germline V gene sequence: CDR1 LNHDA, CDR2 SQIVND (reference sequence). The CDR3 spans 14 residues.

The chain combines TRBV29-1 with TRBJ2-1; 10 bases are a match to TRBD2. CDR1 SQVTM and CDR2 ANQGSEA come from the germline V gene. The CDR3 runs 17 residues. V shed 6 bases, J shed 0 bases, and the junction held 11 bases outside the gene matches. In nucleotides, the CDR3 is TGCAGCGTCCCCAGGCTAGCGGGGGCGAGCTCCTACAATGAGCAGTTCTTC. This encodes CSVPRLAGASSYNEQFF.

This chain joins TRBV19 and TRBJ2-7, with D perhaps TRBD2 (6 bases). The CDR3 loop spans 14 amino acids. V was cut by 6 bases and J by 3 bases, with 15 bases left in between. Germline assignment: CDR1 LNHDA and CDR2 SQIVND (reference sequence). CDR3 nucleotide sequence: TGTGCCAGTAGCCCGGACCCCGGGAGCTACGAGCAGTACTTC. This encodes CASSPDPGSYEQYF.